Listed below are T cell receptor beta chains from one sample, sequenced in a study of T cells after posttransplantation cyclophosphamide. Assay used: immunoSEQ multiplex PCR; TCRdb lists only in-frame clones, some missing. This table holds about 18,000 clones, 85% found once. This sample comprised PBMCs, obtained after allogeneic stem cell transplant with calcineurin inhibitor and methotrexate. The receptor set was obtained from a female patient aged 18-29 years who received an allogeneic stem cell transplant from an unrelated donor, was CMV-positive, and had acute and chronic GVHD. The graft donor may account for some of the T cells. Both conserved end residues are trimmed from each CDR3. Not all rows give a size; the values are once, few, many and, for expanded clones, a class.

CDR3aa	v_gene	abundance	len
ASSPARRTDTQY	TRBV18	few	12
ASSIGADRARETQY	TRBV19	-	14
SVDGGRGGYGYT	TRBV29-1	-	12
ASSTGTEETQY	TRBV5-1	-	11
ASSRRPTGVNTEAF	TRBV14	-	14
ASSSRPAYEQY	TRBV27	-	11
ASSPAYSGSTNTQY	TRBV18	-	14
ASSNLPGANTGELF	TRBV19	-	14
ASSLAVGTSGSYEQY	TRBV5-1	few	15
ASSPGASGYQRAYEQY	TRBV28	-	16
ASSLAGGPEAF	TRBV5-6	-	11
ASSLAGSARYNEQF	TRBV5-4	-	14
ASSRGPTGGERGYT	TRBV7-9	-	14
ASSQDRGPEPQH	TRBV7-9	few	12
ASSILAGAGQPQH	TRBV19	few	13
ASSAQPGLVGDTQY	TRBV7-2	-	14
ASSEDRQGAKYGYT	TRBV2	-	14
ASSSRLRLTGELF	TRBV7-8	-	13
ASSRPYRDYGYT	TRBV13	-	12
ASSPFYGATNEKLF	TRBV4-1	few	14
ASRSGTTYTDTQY	TRBV4-1	-	13
ASSPKVGGETQY	TRBV5-1	-	12
ASSHPGSYEQY	TRBV4-1	-	11
ASSQATNQPQH	TRBV18	-	11
ASQSPGLVSYEQY	TRBV6-1	-	13
ASSLAGGTGELF	TRBV28	-	12
ASSGSGGNYEQY	TRBV5-1	-	12
ASSQVSGTQY	TRBV4-1	-	10
ATSRDLAGGVTQY	TRBV15	-	13
ASSLQGALDEQY	TRBV25-1	-	12
ASSGLAGVEQF	TRBV27	-	11
ASSALGGEETQY	TRBV18	-	12
ASSDYEEQY	TRBV10-1	-	9
ASSEAGGGKYGYT	TRBV6-1	-	13
ASSLAGTGVRTDTQY	TRBV7-2	-	15
SVERWSSYEQY	TRBV29-1	-	11
ASSQVLQGAKANYGYT	TRBV4-1	-	16
ASSLGEMSYEQY	TRBV7-6	-	12
ASSQDRGYTEAF	TRBV27	-	12
AISYEAEEQF	TRBV10-3	-	10
ASSPQGDYGYT	TRBV28	once	11
ASSARTGNTNQPQH	TRBV6-1	-	14
ASSLTLAGGYEQY	TRBV5-1	-	13
ASSRPGTTNTGELF	TRBV5-4	once	14
ASSYSTSAGDYGYT	TRBV6-5	-	14
AWSVKAEQF	TRBV30	-	9
ASSWDRAEQY	TRBV7-9	-	10
ASSVRSAGVYNEQF	TRBV2	-	14
ASSLRTSGTYNEQF	TRBV5-6	-	14
ASSPGGRTYEQY	TRBV5-1	-	12
ASSDSTRGIAGELF	TRBV6-4	-	14
ATTGGRGNEQF	TRBV6-5	-	11